This paragraph reports one T cell receptor beta chain. Assay: immunoSEQ multiplex PCR; the TCRdb copy retains only in-frame clones and omits some. The profile shows nearly 65,000 clones, roughly nine tenths of them singletons. This specimen belongs to a study of OX40 agonist ivuxolimab in advanced cancers. Trimming cost V 1 base and J 7 bases, with 10 bases left between them. The CDR3 sequence is 13 residues long. Germline CDR1 is SEHNR and CDR2 is FQNEAQ (reference sequence). V usage is TRBV7-9 and J usage is TRBJ1-1, with D possibly being TRBD1 (6 bases). The sample was CD4+ or CD8+ T cells sorted from blood, taken in a trial of the OX40 agonist ivuxolimab. The TCR was taken from an adult with an advanced solid tumor such as melanoma, head and neck, liver or kidney cancer. CDR3 coding DNA: TGTGCCAGCAGCTTAGGGGGGACACATGAAGCTTTCTTT. Amino acids: CASSLGGTHEAFF.